This T cell receptor beta chain was captured in a study of Ad26.COV2.S vaccination and SARS-CoV-2 variants. Looking at the study overall: Vaccine-arm donor from the placebo-controlled COV1001 Ad26.COV2.S trial. Regarding the study as a whole: Across vaccine and placebo recipients, the breadth of non-spike TCRs was similar.

This CDR3 has 16 amino acids. The germline CDR1 and CDR2 sequences are SGHAT and FQNNGV. V lost 3 bases to trimming and J lost 4 bases, with 16 bases between them. Comment on this clone: Its antigen is not identified.

Using immunoSEQ multiplex PCR, the repertoire was profiled, and TCRdb retains in-frame clones only, with some absent. The sample includes 300,000 to 350,000 clones, 88% of them seen just once. Treatment noted: around 19 received Ad26.COV2.S at low or high dose, single or two shots; roughly 5 received placebo; per-sample allocation not given. On day 63 after the first injection, vaccine and placebo recipients gave samples. Donation was by an adult aged 18-55 years who was in Boston. The TCR sequence derives from a person aged 18-65 years who received the Ad26.COV2.S COVID-19 vaccine or a placebo. The chain joins TRBV11-2 to TRBJ1-5; maybe TRBD1 (6 bases). Sequenced here: peripheral blood, sampled in a trial of Ad26.COV2.S vaccine versus placebo. CDR3 protein: CASSFPGTHRNQPQHF. Here the CDR3 DNA reads TGTGCCAGCAGCTTCCCCGGGACACATAGGAATCAGCCCCAGCATTTT.